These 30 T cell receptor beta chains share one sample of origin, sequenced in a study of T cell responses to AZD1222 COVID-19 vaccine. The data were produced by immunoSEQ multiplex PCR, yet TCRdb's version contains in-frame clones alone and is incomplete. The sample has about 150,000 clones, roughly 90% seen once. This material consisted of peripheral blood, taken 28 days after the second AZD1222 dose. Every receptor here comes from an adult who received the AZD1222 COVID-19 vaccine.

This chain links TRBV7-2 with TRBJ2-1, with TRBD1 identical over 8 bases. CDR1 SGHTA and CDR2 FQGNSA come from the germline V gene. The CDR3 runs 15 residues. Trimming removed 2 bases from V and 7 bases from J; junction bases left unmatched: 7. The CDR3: CASSLNRGVTNEQFF. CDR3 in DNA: TGTGCCAGCAGCTTAAACAGGGGGGTCACGAATGAGCAGTTCTTC.

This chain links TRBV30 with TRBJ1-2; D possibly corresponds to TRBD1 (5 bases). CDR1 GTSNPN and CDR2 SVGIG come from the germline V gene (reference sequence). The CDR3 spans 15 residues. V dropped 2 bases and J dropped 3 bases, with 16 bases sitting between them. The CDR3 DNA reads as TGTGCCTGGAGTCCGAGCATAGGGGAATACTATGGCTACACCTTC. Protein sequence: CAWSPSIGEYYGYTF. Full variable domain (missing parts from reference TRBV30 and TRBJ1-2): SQTIHQWPATLVQPVGSPLSLECTVEGTSNPNLYWYRQAAGRGLQLLFYSVGIGQISSEVPQNLSASRPQDRQFILSSKKLLLSDSGFYLCAWSPSIGEYYGYTFGSGTRLTVV.

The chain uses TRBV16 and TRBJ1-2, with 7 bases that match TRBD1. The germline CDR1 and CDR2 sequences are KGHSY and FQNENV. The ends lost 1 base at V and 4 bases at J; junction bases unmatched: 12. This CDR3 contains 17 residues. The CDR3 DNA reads TGTGCCAGCAGCCAATTGGAAGGGACAGACGCTTTCTATGGCTACACCTTC. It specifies CASSQLEGTDAFYGYTF. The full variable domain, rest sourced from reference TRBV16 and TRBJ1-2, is GEEVAQTPKHLVRGEGQKAKLYCAPIKGHSYVFWYQQVLKNEFKFLISFQNENVFDETGMPKERFSAKCLPNSPCSLEIQATKLEDSAVYFCASSQLEGTDAFYGYTFGSGTRLTVV.

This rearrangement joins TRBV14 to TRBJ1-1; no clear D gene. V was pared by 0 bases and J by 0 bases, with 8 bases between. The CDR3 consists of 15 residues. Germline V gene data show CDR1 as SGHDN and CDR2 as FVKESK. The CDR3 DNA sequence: TGTGCCAGCAGCCAAGACTGGGCCGTGAACACTGAAGCTTTCTTT. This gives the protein CASSQDWAVNTEAFF.

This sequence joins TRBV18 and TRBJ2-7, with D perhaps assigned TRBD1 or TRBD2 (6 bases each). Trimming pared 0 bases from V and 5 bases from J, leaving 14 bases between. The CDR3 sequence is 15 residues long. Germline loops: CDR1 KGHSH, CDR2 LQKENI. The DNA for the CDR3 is TGTGCCAGCTCACCACCGGGGGGCGCAGCTAACGAGCAGTACTTC. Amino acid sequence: CASSPPGGAANEQYF.

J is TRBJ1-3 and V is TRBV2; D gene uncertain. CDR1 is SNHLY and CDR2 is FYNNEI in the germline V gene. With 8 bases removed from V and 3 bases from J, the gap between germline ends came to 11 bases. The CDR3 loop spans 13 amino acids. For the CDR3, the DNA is TGTGCCAGCCTTCGTTTAGGTGGAAACACCATATATTTT. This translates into CASLRLGGNTIYF.

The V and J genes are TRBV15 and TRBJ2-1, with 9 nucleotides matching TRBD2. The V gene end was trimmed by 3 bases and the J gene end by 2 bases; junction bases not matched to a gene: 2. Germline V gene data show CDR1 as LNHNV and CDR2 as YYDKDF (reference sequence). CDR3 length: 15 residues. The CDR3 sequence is CATSRTSGTYNEQFF. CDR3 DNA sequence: TGTGCCACCAGCAGGACTAGCGGCACCTACAATGAGCAGTTCTTC. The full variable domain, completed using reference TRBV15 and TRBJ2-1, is DAMVIQNPRYQVTQFGKPVTLSCSQTLNHNVMYWYQQKSSQAPKLLFHYYDKDFNNEADTPDNFQSRRPNTSFCFLDIRSPGLGDTAMYLCATSRTSGTYNEQFFGPGTRLTVL.

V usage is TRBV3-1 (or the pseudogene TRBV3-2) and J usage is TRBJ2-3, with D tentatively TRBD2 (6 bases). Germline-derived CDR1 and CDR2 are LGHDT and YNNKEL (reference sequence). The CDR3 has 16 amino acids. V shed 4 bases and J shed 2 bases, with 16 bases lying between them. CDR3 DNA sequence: TGTGCCAGCAGCCGGGGTTTAGCGGATAACACAGATACGCAGTATTTT. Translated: CASSRGLADNTDTQYF.

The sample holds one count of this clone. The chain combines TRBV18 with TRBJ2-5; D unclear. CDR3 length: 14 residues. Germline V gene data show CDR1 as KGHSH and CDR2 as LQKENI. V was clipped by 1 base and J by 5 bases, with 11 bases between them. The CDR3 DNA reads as TGTGCCAGCTCACCACTCTCAGGCTCGGAGACCCAGTACTTC. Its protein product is CASSPLSGSETQYF.

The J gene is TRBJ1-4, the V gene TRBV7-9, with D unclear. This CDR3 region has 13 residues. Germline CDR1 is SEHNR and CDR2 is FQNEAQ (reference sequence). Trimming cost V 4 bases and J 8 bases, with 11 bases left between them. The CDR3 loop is CASSYPPSEKLFF. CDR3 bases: TGTGCCAGCAGCTACCCACCCTCCGAAAAACTGTTTTTT.

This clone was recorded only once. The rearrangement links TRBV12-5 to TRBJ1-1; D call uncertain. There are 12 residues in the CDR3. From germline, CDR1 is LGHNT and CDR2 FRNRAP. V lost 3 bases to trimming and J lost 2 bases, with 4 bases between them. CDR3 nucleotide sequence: TGTGCTAGTGGTTTCCCCAACACTGAAGCTTTCTTT. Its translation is CASGFPNTEAFF.

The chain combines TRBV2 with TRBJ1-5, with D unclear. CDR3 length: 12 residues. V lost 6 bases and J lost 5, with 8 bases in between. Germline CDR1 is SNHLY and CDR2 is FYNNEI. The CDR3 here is CASSPEYQPQHF. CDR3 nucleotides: TGTGCCAGCAGCCCCGAATATCAGCCCCAGCATTTT.

CDR3 in amino acids: CASQNEFLGTTGANVLTF. CDR3 DNA: TGTGCCAGCCAAAACGAGTTCCTAGGGACGACGGGGGCCAACGTCCTGACTTTC. This chain links TRBV18 with TRBJ2-6; either TRBD1 or TRBD2 may supply D (5 bases each). The CDR3 runs 18 residues. V lost 8 bases and J 4 bases, leaving 24 bases between the germline ends. In germline, CDR1 is KGHSH, CDR2 LQKENI. Together with reference TRBV18 and TRBJ2-6, the CDR3 gives the full variable domain: NAGVMQNPRHLVRRRGQEARLRCSPMKGHSHVYWYRQLPEEGLKFMVYLQKENIIDESGMPKERFSAEFPKEGPSILRIQQVVRGDSAAYFCASQNEFLGTTGANVLTFGAGSRLTVL.

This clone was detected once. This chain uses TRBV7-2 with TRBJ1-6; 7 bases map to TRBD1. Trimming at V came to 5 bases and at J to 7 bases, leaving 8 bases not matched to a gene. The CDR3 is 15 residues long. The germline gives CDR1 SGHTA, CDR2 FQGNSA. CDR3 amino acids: CASSPRQGVNSPLHF. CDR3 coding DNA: TGTGCCAGCAGCCCAAGACAGGGTGTCAATTCACCCCTCCACTTT. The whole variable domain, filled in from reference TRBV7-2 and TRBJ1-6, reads GAGVSQSPSNKVTEKGKDVELRCDPISGHTALYWYRQSLGQGLEFLIYFQGNSAPDKSGLPSDRFSAERTGGSVSTLTIQRTQQEDSAVYLCASSPRQGVNSPLHFGNGTRLTVT.

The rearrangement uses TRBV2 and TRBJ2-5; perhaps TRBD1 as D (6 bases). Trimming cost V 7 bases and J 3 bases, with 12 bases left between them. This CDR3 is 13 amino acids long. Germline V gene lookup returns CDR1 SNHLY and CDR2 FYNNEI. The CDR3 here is CASNSGTKETQYF. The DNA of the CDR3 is TGTGCCAGCAACTCCGGGACAAAAGAGACCCAGTACTTC.

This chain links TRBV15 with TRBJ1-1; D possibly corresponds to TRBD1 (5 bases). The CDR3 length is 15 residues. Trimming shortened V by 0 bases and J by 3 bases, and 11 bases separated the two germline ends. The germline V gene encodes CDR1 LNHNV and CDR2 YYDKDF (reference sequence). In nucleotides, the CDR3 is TGTGCCACCAGCAGAGAACTGCGAGGGGACACTGAAGCTTTCTTT. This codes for CATSRELRGDTEAFF.

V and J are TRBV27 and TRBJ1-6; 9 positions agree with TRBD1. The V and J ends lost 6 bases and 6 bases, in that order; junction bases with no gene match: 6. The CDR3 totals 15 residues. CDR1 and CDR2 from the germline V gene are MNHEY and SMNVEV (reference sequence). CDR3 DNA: TGTGCCAGCAGGTCCGGGACAGGGTCTAATTCACCCCTCCACTTT. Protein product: CASRSGTGSNSPLHF.

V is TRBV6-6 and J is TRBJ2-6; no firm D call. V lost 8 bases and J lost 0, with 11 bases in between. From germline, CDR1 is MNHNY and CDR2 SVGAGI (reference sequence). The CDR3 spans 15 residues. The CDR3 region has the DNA TGTGCCAGCGAAAATCCCAGCTCTGGGGCCAACGTCCTGACTTTC. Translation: CASENPSSGANVLTF.

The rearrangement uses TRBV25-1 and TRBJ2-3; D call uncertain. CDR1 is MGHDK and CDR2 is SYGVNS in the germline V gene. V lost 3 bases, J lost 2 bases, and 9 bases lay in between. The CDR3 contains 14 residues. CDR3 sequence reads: CASSDFGITDTQYF. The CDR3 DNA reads TGTGCCAGCAGTGATTTCGGCATCACAGATACGCAGTATTTT.

For the CDR3, the DNA is TGTGCCAGTTCCCCGGCAGATACGCAGTATTTT. Residues: CASSPADTQYF. The genes are TRBV7-2 and TRBJ2-3; D uncertain. This CDR3 has 11 residues. Per germline, CDR1 SGHTA and CDR2 FQGNSA. V gave up 9 bases and J gave up 4 bases, with 8 bases separating them.

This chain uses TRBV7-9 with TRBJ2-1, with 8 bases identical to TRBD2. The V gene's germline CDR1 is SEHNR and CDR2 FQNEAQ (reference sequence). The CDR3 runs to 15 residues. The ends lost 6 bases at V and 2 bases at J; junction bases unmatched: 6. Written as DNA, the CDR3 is TGTGCCAGCAGTCACCTAGCGGGCCCCTACAATGAGCAGTTCTTC. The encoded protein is CASSHLAGPYNEQFF.

CDR3 sequence: CASSQEGTGTSGRRPFF. The CDR3 DNA sequence: TGTGCCAGCAGCCAAGAGGGGACCGGGACTAGCGGGAGAAGGCCGTTCTTC. The rearrangement links TRBV4-2 to TRBJ2-1; 14 bases align to TRBD2. Germline V gives CDR1 LGHNA, CDR2 YNFKEQ. Trimming at V came to 0 bases and at J to 15 bases, leaving 13 bases not matched to a gene. The CDR3 consists of 17 residues.

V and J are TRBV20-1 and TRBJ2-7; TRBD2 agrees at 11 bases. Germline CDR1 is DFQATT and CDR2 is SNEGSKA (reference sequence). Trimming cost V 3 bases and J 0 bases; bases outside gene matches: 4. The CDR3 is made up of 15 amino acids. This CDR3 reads CSASRLAGGSYEQYF. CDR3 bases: TGCAGTGCTAGTAGGCTAGCGGGAGGCTCCTACGAGCAGTACTTC.

The chain's CDR3 is CASSLVPGSEAFF. The CDR3 DNA is TGCGCCAGCAGCTTGGTGCCGGGCTCTGAAGCTTTCTTT. The chain uses TRBV5-1 and TRBJ1-1; no reliable D call. Between the trimmed V and J ends, which lost 0 bases and 6 bases, there was a span of 9 bases. Germline assignment: CDR1 SGHRS and CDR2 YFSETQ. The CDR3 spans 13 residues.

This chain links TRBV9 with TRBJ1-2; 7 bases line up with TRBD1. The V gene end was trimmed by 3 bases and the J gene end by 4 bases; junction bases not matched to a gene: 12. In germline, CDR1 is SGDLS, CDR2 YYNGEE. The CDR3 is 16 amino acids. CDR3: CASSADGTEKLYGYTF. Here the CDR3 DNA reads TGTGCCAGCAGCGCTGACGGGACAGAAAAACTCTATGGCTACACCTTC.

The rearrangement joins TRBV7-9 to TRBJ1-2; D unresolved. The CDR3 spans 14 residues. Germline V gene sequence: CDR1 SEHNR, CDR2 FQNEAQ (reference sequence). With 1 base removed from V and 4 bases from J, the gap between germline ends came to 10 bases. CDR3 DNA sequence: TGTGCCAGCAGCTTAGGGCAGAGCCTCTATGGCTACACCTTC. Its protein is CASSLGQSLYGYTF.

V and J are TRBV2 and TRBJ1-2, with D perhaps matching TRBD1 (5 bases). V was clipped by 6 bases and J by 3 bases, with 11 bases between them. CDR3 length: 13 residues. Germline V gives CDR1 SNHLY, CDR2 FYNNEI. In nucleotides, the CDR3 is TGTGCCAGCAGCTTACAGGCCTACTATGGCTACACCTTC. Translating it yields CASSLQAYYGYTF.

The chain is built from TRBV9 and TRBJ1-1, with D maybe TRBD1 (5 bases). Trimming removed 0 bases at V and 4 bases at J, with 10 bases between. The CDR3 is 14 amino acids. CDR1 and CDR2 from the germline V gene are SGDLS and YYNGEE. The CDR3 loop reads CASSVGGYGTEAFF. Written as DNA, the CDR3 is TGTGCCAGCAGCGTAGGGGGGTATGGCACTGAAGCTTTCTTT.

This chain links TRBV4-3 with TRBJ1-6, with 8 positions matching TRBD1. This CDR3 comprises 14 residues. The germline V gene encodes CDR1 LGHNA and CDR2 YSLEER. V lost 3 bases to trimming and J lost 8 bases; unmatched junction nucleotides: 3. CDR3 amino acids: CASSQVTGDSPLHF. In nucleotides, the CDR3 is TGCGCCAGCAGCCAGGTGACAGGGGATTCACCCCTCCACTTT.

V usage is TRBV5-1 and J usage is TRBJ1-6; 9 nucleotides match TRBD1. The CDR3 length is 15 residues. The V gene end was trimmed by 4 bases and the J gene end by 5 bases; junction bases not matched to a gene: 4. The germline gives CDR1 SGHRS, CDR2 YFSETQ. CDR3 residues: CASSAGTGNNSPLHF. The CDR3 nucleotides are TGCGCCAGCAGCGCCGGGACAGGGAATAATTCACCCCTCCACTTT.